A selection of T cell receptor beta chains follows, all from one sample in a study of blood T cell repertoires in COVID-19. The data were produced by immunoSEQ multiplex PCR, yet TCRdb's version contains in-frame clones alone and is incomplete. The sample lists 150,000 or so clones; around 80% were seen once. Sequences were obtained from peripheral blood. The source is a human donor with acute or convalescent COVID-19. The donor label of this sample is uncertain. Each CDR3 is given without its conserved first and last residue. A D gene is named only where the DNA matches it firmly. Size is stated for part of the rows, as once, few or many counts, or as a class when the clone is expanded.

D gene: NA; clone size: NA; V gene: TRBV7-2; CDR3 protein: ASSFGGAIGYT
D gene: TRBD1; clone size: NA; V gene: TRBV5-1; CDR3 protein: ASSDTGQGGYGYT
D gene: TRBD1; clone size: NA; V gene: TRBV19; CDR3 protein: ASSPRDRVNYGYT
D gene: NA; clone size: NA; V gene: TRBV7-2; CDR3 protein: ASNPRPGNNSPLH
D gene: NA; clone size: NA; V gene: TRBV7-2; CDR3 protein: ASSARGSPLH
D gene: TRBD1; clone size: NA; V gene: TRBV6-5; CDR3 protein: ASSYEGARVYGYT
D gene: NA; clone size: NA; V gene: TRBV6-5; CDR3 protein: ASRRGYEQY
D gene: TRBD1; clone size: NA; V gene: TRBV3-1/TRBV3-2; CDR3 protein: ASSREHAFGTGRYSPLH
D gene: NA; clone size: NA; V gene: TRBV29-1; CDR3 protein: SVEDRSKTGSYNEQF
D gene: TRBD1; clone size: NA; V gene: TRBV3-1/TRBV3-2; CDR3 protein: ASSLTGGGSEKLF
D gene: NA; clone size: NA; V gene: TRBV5-4; CDR3 protein: ASSQGTYEQY
D gene: NA; clone size: NA; V gene: TRBV25-1; CDR3 protein: ASSELYGEGGNTGELF
D gene: TRBD1; clone size: NA; V gene: TRBV5-4; CDR3 protein: ASSLAGLGQGARNEQF
D gene: NA; clone size: NA; V gene: TRBV6-2/TRBV6-3; CDR3 protein: ASSERVSEQF
D gene: NA; clone size: NA; V gene: TRBV7-9; CDR3 protein: ASSVDTGANVLT
D gene: TRBD1; clone size: NA; V gene: TRBV18; CDR3 protein: ASSPQTGNSPLH
D gene: TRBD2; clone size: NA; V gene: TRBV5-1; CDR3 protein: ASSPQASGGGSTDTQY
D gene: NA; clone size: NA; V gene: TRBV12-5; CDR3 protein: ASGLVGAQRLSYEQY
D gene: NA; clone size: many; V gene: TRBV19; CDR3 protein: ASSKQNSNQPQH
D gene: NA; clone size: NA; V gene: TRBV7-7; CDR3 protein: ASSQGQGELF
D gene: NA; clone size: once; V gene: TRBV4-1; CDR3 protein: ASSQGLPRTGELF
D gene: TRBD1; clone size: few; V gene: TRBV19; CDR3 protein: ASSITGTGPHTEAF
D gene: NA; clone size: once; V gene: TRBV6-2/TRBV6-3; CDR3 protein: ASSQHTGPTEAF
D gene: NA; clone size: NA; V gene: TRBV7-9; CDR3 protein: ASSGRAGGNTEAF
D gene: NA; clone size: NA; V gene: TRBV7-2; CDR3 protein: ASSLIGVDGYT
D gene: TRBD1; clone size: NA; V gene: TRBV10-3; CDR3 protein: AISESGQGRRSGNTIY
D gene: TRBD1; clone size: NA; V gene: TRBV6-1; CDR3 protein: ASSEYGTAYEQY
D gene: TRBD1; clone size: once; V gene: TRBV5-5; CDR3 protein: ASSWGTGGSTGELF
D gene: NA; clone size: NA; V gene: TRBV19; CDR3 protein: ASSPNLGALRGTNYGYT
D gene: NA; clone size: NA; V gene: TRBV2; CDR3 protein: ASFRVTNSPLH
D gene: TRBD1; clone size: NA; V gene: TRBV5-1; CDR3 protein: ASSPRQGLGEQY
D gene: TRBD1; clone size: NA; V gene: TRBV5-1; CDR3 protein: ASSLAGQGGNSPLH
D gene: TRBD2; clone size: NA; V gene: TRBV5-5; CDR3 protein: ASSSGGYGGTDTQY
D gene: TRBD2; clone size: NA; V gene: TRBV7-3; CDR3 protein: ASSPGLAGAYNEQF
D gene: NA; clone size: NA; V gene: TRBV2; CDR3 protein: ASSERGIGYGYT
D gene: TRBD2; clone size: NA; V gene: TRBV11-2; CDR3 protein: ASSYWTSGGSSGELF
D gene: TRBD2; clone size: NA; V gene: TRBV7-2; CDR3 protein: ASSPTSRGGRETQY
D gene: NA; clone size: NA; V gene: TRBV10-2; CDR3 protein: ASSDMTRTHTGELF
D gene: TRBD1; clone size: NA; V gene: TRBV2; CDR3 protein: ASSGTGEYSPLH
D gene: TRBD1; clone size: NA; V gene: TRBV27; CDR3 protein: ASSLTGTGDKPGELF
D gene: NA; clone size: NA; V gene: TRBV29-1; CDR3 protein: SVPAKTDSPRYGYT
D gene: NA; clone size: NA; V gene: TRBV30; CDR3 protein: AWSVGRAYEQY
D gene: NA; clone size: NA; V gene: TRBV6-2/TRBV6-3; CDR3 protein: ASSVQGKNGYT
D gene: NA; clone size: NA; V gene: TRBV14; CDR3 protein: ASSQRVGVYGYT
D gene: NA; clone size: NA; V gene: TRBV4-1; CDR3 protein: ASSQGRQNTEAF
D gene: NA; clone size: NA; V gene: TRBV5-6; CDR3 protein: ASSPGSSYYNEQF
D gene: NA; clone size: NA; V gene: TRBV11-2; CDR3 protein: ASSLTRGAGETQY
D gene: TRBD1; clone size: NA; V gene: TRBV7-9; CDR3 protein: ASSRPGQGLNEQY
D gene: NA; clone size: NA; V gene: TRBV5-1; CDR3 protein: ASSLAPQGASSGNTIY
D gene: NA; clone size: NA; V gene: TRBV5-1; CDR3 protein: ASSLSAGDQHGYT
D gene: NA; clone size: NA; V gene: TRBV5-5; CDR3 protein: ASSAGLSTDTQY
D gene: TRBD1; clone size: few; V gene: TRBV2; CDR3 protein: ASSIQGADQPQH
D gene: TRBD1; clone size: NA; V gene: TRBV5-1; CDR3 protein: ASSLTGALNEKLF
D gene: TRBD1; clone size: NA; V gene: TRBV27; CDR3 protein: ASSPRTGGEQAF
D gene: NA; clone size: NA; V gene: TRBV29-1; CDR3 protein: SVVQGAQETQY
D gene: TRBD1; clone size: NA; V gene: TRBV6-2/TRBV6-3; CDR3 protein: ASSYTTGGHQPQH
D gene: TRBD2; clone size: NA; V gene: TRBV6-5; CDR3 protein: ASAEGGYEQY